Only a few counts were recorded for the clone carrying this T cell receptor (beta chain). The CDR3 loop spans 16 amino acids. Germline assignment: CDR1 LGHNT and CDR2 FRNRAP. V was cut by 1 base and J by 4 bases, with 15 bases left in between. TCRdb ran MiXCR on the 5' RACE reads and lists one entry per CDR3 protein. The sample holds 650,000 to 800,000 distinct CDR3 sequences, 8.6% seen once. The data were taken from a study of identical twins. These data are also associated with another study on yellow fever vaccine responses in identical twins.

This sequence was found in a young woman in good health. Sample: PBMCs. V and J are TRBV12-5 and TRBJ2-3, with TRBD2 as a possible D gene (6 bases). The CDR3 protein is CASGLASGEASDTQYF. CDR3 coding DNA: TGTGCTAGTGGTTTGGCCTCGGGAGAGGCTTCAGATACGCAGTATTTT.